The rows below give T cell receptor beta chains drawn from one sample of a study of low-dose radiotherapy and immunotherapy resistance in tumors. TCRdb reprocessed the reads with MiXCR, giving one entry per CDR3 protein. The table shows around 69,000 distinct CDR3 sequences, with approximately 31% occurring only once. The starting material was PBMCs, obtained before treatment. The receptor source for this set is a female donor with ovarian cancer. Both conserved end residues are part of each CDR3. A D gene is named only where the DNA matches it firmly. Some rows mark clone size as missing; the rest say once, few, many or name a class of expanded clone.

DNA	CDR3	size	D	V	J
TGTGCCAGTAGCCGACAGATTTCTAACTATGGCTACACCTTC	CASSRQISNYGYTF	NA	NA	TRBV19	TRBJ1-2
TGTGCCAGCAGCTTGGGCCGCATGAGAGAGCAGTTCTTC	CASSLGRMREQFF	many	NA	TRBV5-1	TRBJ2-1
TGTGCCAGCAGCTTTGGGGGCCAAAATCAGCCCCAGCATTTT	CASSFGGQNQPQHF	NA	NA	TRBV7-9	TRBJ1-5
TGCAGCGGGCGGGACAGCGGTGGCTACACCTTC	CSGRDSGGYTF	NA	TRBD1	TRBV29-1	TRBJ1-2
TGTGCCAGCACCTCCCTTAGCGGGAATTATGAGCAGTTCTTC	CASTSLSGNYEQFF	many	TRBD2	TRBV2	TRBJ2-1
TGTGCCAGCAGCCGGGACCGCCAGGGTTTTAGCAATCAGCCCCAGCATTTT	CASSRDRQGFSNQPQHF	many	NA	TRBV6-2/TRBV6-3	TRBJ1-5
TGTGCCAGCAGCTTATACGAGACGGGGAACACCGGGGAGCTGTTTTTT	CASSLYETGNTGELFF	many	NA	TRBV7-3	TRBJ2-2
TGTGCCAGCAGTGATTGGACAGGGGGGAACGAGCAGTACTTC	CASSDWTGGNEQYF	NA	TRBD1	TRBV6-9	TRBJ2-7
TGTGCCAGCAGAGCCCGAAGCGGAGACAGGGGTGATCTAACAGATACGCAGTATTTT	CASRARSGDRGDLTDTQYF	few	TRBD1	TRBV2	TRBJ2-3
TGTGCCAGCAGTCGTCAATTCGGCCCATACGCCCCCGGGACTGAAGCTTTCTTT	CASSRQFGPYAPGTEAFF	many	NA	TRBV6-2/TRBV6-3	TRBJ1-1
TGTGCCAGCAGCTCACGCCGGGACAGGGAGGTACATGAGCAGTTCTTC	CASSSRRDREVHEQFF	NA	TRBD1	TRBV3-1	TRBJ2-1
TGTGCCAGCACCAGAGGACAGGGCGACACCATATATTTT	CASTRGQGDTIYF	NA	TRBD1	TRBV6-5	TRBJ1-3
TGTGCCAGCAGCCGAGCGGCTAGCACAGATACGCAGTATTTT	CASSRAASTDTQYF	many	NA	TRBV11-3	TRBJ2-3
TGTGCCACCAGCAGAGATCCCTCCTACGAGCAGTACTTC	CATSRDPSYEQYF	many	NA	TRBV15	TRBJ2-7
TGTGCCAGCAGCCTCCGGGACACCCGCCGGAGCTATGGCTACACCTTC	CASSLRDTRRSYGYTF	NA	NA	TRBV3-1	TRBJ1-2
TGTGCCAGCAGCTTCTCTCCGGGCTATGGCTACACCTTC	CASSFSPGYGYTF	many	NA	TRBV7-3	TRBJ1-2
TGTGCCAGCAGCTTGGGGGGCGAAGGCGGGGAGACCCAGTACTTC	CASSLGGEGGETQYF	many	NA	TRBV11-3	TRBJ2-5
TGCAGTGCTCACGCTCGGGCTAGCGGGGTGCGTAGCTCCTACAATGAGCAGTTCTTC	CSAHARASGVRSSYNEQFF	once	TRBD2	TRBV20-1	TRBJ2-1
TGTGCCAGCAGTGCCGGGAGCGGGGGGGCCGGTACGCAGTATTTT	CASSAGSGGAGTQYF	few	TRBD2	TRBV2	TRBJ2-3
TGTGCCTGGATGAGGGAGGGCACCGGGGAGCTGTTTTTT	CAWMREGTGELFF	many	TRBD2	TRBV30	TRBJ2-2
TGTGCCAGCAGCTTATCGGCAGACGCCGGGGAGCTGTTTTTT	CASSLSADAGELFF	many	NA	TRBV7-3	TRBJ2-2
TGCAGTGCTAAGAACGACTGGGGTAAAGAGGGTGAAGCTTTCTTT	CSAKNDWGKEGEAFF	many	NA	TRBV20-1	TRBJ1-1
TGTGCCAGCAGCGCACGGGGGAGTATAAGCGATGAGCAGTTCTTC	CASSARGSISDEQFF	NA	NA	TRBV13	TRBJ2-1
TGCAGTGCTAGAAATCCCCGTTCCGGGACTAGCGGGAGGGCCGGCAGAGAGACCCAGTACTTC	CSARNPRSGTSGRAGRETQYF	many	TRBD2	TRBV20-1	TRBJ2-5
TGCAGCGTTGAGAGTCAGCCGAATGAAAAACTGTTTTTT	CSVESQPNEKLFF	few	NA	TRBV29-1	TRBJ1-4
TGTGCCAGCAGTTCCCGGGGGGAGGGTAATCAGCCCCAGCATTTT	CASSSRGEGNQPQHF	NA	NA	TRBV28	TRBJ1-5
TGTGCCAGCAGCTTAGCGGTGGGGGGACAGAATTGGGTTGAAGCTTTCTTT	CASSLAVGGQNWVEAFF	NA	TRBD1	TRBV7-2	TRBJ1-1
TGCGCCAGCAGCCAAGATCGCGCGGGTAGGGGACAAGAGACCCAGTACTTC	CASSQDRAGRGQETQYF	many	NA	TRBV4-1	TRBJ2-5
TGTGCCAGCAGCTTAGGGGCGGCAGGGGGGGGGGAGACCCAGTACTTC	CASSLGAAGGGETQYF	NA	NA	TRBV6-2/TRBV6-3	TRBJ2-5
TGTGCCACGGCCGGGAGAAGGTACAATGAGCAGTTCTTC	CATAGRRYNEQFF	NA	NA	TRBV28	TRBJ2-1
TGCAGTGCTAGAGCGACAGGGGACGTTCGGGAGCAGTACTTC	CSARATGDVREQYF	many	TRBD1	TRBV20-1	TRBJ2-7
TGTGCCAGCAGTCAGGGGGGGGCCCTAAGAGATACGCAGTATTTT	CASSQGGALRDTQYF	many	NA	TRBV9	TRBJ2-3
TGTGCCAGCAGCGCAACCTCTAGCGGTACGCAGTATTTT	CASSATSSGTQYF	NA	TRBD2	TRBV11-2	TRBJ2-3
TGTGCCTGGAGTGTACTTCGGACTAGCGGGAGAAGCTCCCCTTACGAGCAGTACTTC	CAWSVLRTSGRSSPYEQYF	many	TRBD2	TRBV30	TRBJ2-7
TGCAGTGCCAGGAGCAGTCCCTACGAGCAGTACTTC	CSARSSPYEQYF	many	NA	TRBV20-1	TRBJ2-7
TGTGCCAGCAGCGTACACCCCCAGTACTTC	CASSVHPQYF	NA	NA	TRBV7-3	TRBJ2-5
TGCAGTGCCCGATCGGACAGACTGGTGAACACCGGGGAGCTGTTTTTT	CSARSDRLVNTGELFF	few	NA	TRBV20-1	TRBJ2-2
TGTGCCAGCAGCTCCTCCGGGTACACTGAAGCTTTCTTT	CASSSSGYTEAFF	many	NA	TRBV7-9	TRBJ1-1
TGTGCCAGCAGCCATCCCGGGACAGGGTCACGGGTGGCTGGGGCCAACGTCCTGACTTTC	CASSHPGTGSRVAGANVLTF	many	TRBD1	TRBV3-1	TRBJ2-6
TGTGCCAGCAGTTTTGGAGGGAGAGGGAACACCATATATTTT	CASSFGGRGNTIYF	many	NA	TRBV28	TRBJ1-3
TGTGCCAGCAGTAACCGACATACTGCCTCCTACAATGAGCAGTTCTTC	CASSNRHTASYNEQFF	many	NA	TRBV28	TRBJ2-1
TGTGCCAGCAGTGAATCCGGAATAACCTACGAGCAGTACTTC	CASSESGITYEQYF	many	NA	TRBV6-2/TRBV6-3	TRBJ2-7
TGTGCCAGCAGTCCTCAGTCGGATGGGGCAGCCTATGGCTACACCTTC	CASSPQSDGAAYGYTF	many	NA	TRBV16	TRBJ1-2
TGCAGTGCTAGACCCACTCGGGGCACAGATACGCAGTATTTT	CSARPTRGTDTQYF	many	NA	TRBV20-1	TRBJ2-3
TGTGCTAGCAGCTTAGGCGGGAGGGTGCAAGAGACCCAGTACTTC	CASSLGGRVQETQYF	once	TRBD2	TRBV7-7	TRBJ2-5
TGTGCCAGCAGTGAGGGGGGAGTGAACACTGAAGCTTTCTTT	CASSEGGVNTEAFF	many	NA	TRBV28	TRBJ1-1
TGTGCCAGCAGAAACCGGGACAGGGGTATGTACGAGCAGTACTTC	CASRNRDRGMYEQYF	many	TRBD1	TRBV28	TRBJ2-7
TGTGCCAGCAGCCCTCGGACTAGCGGGGCCTCCTACGAGCAGTACTTC	CASSPRTSGASYEQYF	NA	TRBD2	TRBV5-8	TRBJ2-7
TGTGCCAGCAGCTTACGGCCGGGAGGCCATGAGCAGTTCTTC	CASSLRPGGHEQFF	many	TRBD2	TRBV7-6	TRBJ2-1
TGTGCCAGCAGCCACATTCGACCTGACGAGCAGTACTTC	CASSHIRPDEQYF	many	NA	TRBV7-9	TRBJ2-7
TGTGCCAGCAGTGGTGGGACAGCGACCTCAGATACGCAGTATTTT	CASSGGTATSDTQYF	NA	TRBD1	TRBV28	TRBJ2-3
TGTGCCAGCAACCCGCTTCGGCTAGCGGGGGGCACCGGGGAGCTGTTTTTT	CASNPLRLAGGTGELFF	once	TRBD2	TRBV7-6	TRBJ2-2
TGTGCCAGCAGGTACAGGGACAATGAGCAGTTCTTC	CASRYRDNEQFF	many	NA	TRBV5-4	TRBJ2-1
TGTGCCAGCAGCGTAGGGGGCCGGAGCTATGGCTACACCTTC	CASSVGGRSYGYTF	once	NA	TRBV9	TRBJ1-2
TGTGCCAGCACCGACGGGACAGGGCGGTACAATGAGCAGTTCTTC	CASTDGTGRYNEQFF	many	TRBD1	TRBV6-2/TRBV6-3	TRBJ2-1
TGCAGTGCTAGAGATCGGTGGTCCCTAGCGGGAAACACCGGGGAGCTGTTTTTT	CSARDRWSLAGNTGELFF	NA	TRBD2	TRBV20-1	TRBJ2-2
TGCGCCAGCAGCCAAGATTTGGACACGGGTATAAGGGGTACGCAGTATTTT	CASSQDLDTGIRGTQYF	NA	NA	TRBV4-1	TRBJ2-3
TGTGCCAGGCCCGGCGGGGGCACCCACAATGAGCAGTTCTTC	CARPGGGTHNEQFF	many	NA	TRBV5-3	TRBJ2-1
TGTGCCACCTCGTTGGGCGGGAGCGAGACCCAGTACTTC	CATSLGGSETQYF	many	TRBD2	TRBV7-6	TRBJ2-5